This T cell receptor beta chain was recovered during a study of identical twins. Study conclusions and caveats: Beta out-of-frame sequences showed weaker excess sharing between twins. Beta clonotypes that were abundant in cord blood contained fewer insertions, a pattern absent from memory repertoires.

The length of the CDR3 is 11 residues. Germline assignment: CDR1 GTSNPN and CDR2 SVGIG (reference sequence). Remarks on this clonotype: Its antigen is undetermined. Sequence at one end of the junction differs from germline and may be a read error.

A universal primer site was added by template switching, and unique molecular identifiers were carried by the cDNA. TCRdb processed the 5' RACE reads anew with MiXCR; each CDR3 protein has one entry. Of 100,000 or so distinct CDR3 sequences in the sample, under 7% are singletons; the top ten hold more than 10%. The sequenced sample was memory T cells sorted from blood. This chain joins TRBV30 and TRBJ1-1; D unresolved. The sequence came from a woman aged 50 to 60 in good health. The CDR3 DNA sequence: TGTGCCTGGAGTGTGAAGACTGAAGCTTTCTTT. Translating it yields CAWSVKTEAFF.